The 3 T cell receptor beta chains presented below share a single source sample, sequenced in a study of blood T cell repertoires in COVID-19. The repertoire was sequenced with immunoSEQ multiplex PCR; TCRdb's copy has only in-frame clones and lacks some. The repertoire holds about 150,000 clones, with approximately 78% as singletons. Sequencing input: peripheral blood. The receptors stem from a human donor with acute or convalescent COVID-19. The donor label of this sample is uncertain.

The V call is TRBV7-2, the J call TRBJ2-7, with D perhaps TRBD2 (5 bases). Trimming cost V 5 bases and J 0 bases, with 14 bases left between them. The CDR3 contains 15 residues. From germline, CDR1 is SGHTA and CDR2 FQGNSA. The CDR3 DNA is TGTGCCAGCAGCGCAAGTGCTAGCAGCTCCTACGAGCAGTACTTC. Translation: CASSASASSSYEQYF.

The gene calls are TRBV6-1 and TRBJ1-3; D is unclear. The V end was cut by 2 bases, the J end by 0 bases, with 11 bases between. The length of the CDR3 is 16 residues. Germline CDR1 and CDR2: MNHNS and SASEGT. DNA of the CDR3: TGTGCCAGCAGTGAACGCCGAGCCTCCTCTGGAAACACCATATATTTT. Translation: CASSERRASSGNTIYF.

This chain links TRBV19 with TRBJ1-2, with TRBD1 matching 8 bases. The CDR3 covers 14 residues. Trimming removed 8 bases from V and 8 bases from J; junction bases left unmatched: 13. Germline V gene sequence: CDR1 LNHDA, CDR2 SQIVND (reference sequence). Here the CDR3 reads CASGQQGEPFGYTF. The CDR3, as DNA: TGTGCCAGTGGACAACAGGGGGAACCTTTCGGCTACACCTTC.